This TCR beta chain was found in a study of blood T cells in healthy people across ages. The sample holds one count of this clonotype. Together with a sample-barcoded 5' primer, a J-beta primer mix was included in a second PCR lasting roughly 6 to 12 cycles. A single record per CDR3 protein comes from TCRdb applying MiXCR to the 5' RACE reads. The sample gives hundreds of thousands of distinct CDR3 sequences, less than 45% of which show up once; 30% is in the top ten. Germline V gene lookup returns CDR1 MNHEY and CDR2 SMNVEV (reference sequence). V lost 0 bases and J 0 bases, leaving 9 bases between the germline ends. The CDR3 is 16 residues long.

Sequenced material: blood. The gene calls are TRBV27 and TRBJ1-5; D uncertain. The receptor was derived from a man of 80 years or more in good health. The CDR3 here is CASSLSWRSSNQPQHF. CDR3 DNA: TGTGCCAGCAGTTTATCATGGCGGTCTAGCAATCAGCCCCAGCATTTT.